This TCR beta chain comes out of a study of blood T cell repertoires in COVID-19. Overall study context: The study drew acute and convalescent COVID-19 samples from the United States, Italy and Spain. PBMCs, B-cell-depleted T cells, or T cells were the source of the cDNA or gDNA that made up the material.

V lost 6 bases and J lost 4; bases outside the gene matches: 6. Per the germline V gene, CDR1 is KGHDR and CDR2 is SFDVKD. This CDR3 comprises 14 residues. In the authors' workflow: Nucleated cell number was recorded as an estimate derived from reference gene primer amplification. Produced via immunoSEQ multiplex PCR; TCRdb's table is partial and in-frame only. V and J calls and clone size are as listed in that table; D and trimming were resolved from the DNA. The table has 120,000 or so clones, over 75% seen once. The chain links TRBV24-1 to TRBJ2-5; TRBD1 aligns across 8 bases. The sequence came from a man aged 50 or older with acute or convalescent COVID-19. Source material: peripheral blood. For the CDR3, the DNA is TGTGCCACCAGTCTGACAGGGGCTGCAGAGACCCAGTACTTC. Encoded protein: CATSLTGAAETQYF.